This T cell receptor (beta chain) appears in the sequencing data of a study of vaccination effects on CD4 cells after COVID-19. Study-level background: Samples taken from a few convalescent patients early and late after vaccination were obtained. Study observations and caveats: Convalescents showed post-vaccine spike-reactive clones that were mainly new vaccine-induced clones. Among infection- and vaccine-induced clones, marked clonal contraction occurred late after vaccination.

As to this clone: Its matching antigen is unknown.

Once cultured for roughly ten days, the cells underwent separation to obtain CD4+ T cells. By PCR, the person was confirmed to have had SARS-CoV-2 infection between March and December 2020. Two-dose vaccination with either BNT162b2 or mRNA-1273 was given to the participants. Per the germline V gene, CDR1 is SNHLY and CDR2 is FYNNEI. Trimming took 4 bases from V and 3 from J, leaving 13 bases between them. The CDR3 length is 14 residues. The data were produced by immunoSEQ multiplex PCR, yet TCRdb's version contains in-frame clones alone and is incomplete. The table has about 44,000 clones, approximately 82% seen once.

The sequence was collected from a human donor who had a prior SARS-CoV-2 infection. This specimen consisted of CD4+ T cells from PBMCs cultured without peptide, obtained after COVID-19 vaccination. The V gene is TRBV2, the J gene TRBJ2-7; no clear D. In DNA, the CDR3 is TGTGCCAGCAGTGTGTCTCAGATTAACTACGAGCAGTACTTC. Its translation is CASSVSQINYEQYF.